These 28 T cell receptor beta chains originate from one sample sequenced in a study of shared T cell receptors in the human thymus. The table came from immunoSEQ multiplex PCR; TCRdb's copy has only in-frame clones and leaves some out. The data contain just under 550,000 clones, roughly 74% of them singletons. In addition, the sample was reused for a study of human thymus T cells.

The sequencing input was thymocytes. The receptors originated from a boy under two years old with a congenital heart defect.

Concerning this clone itself: One end of the junction varies from germline; a read error may be responsible. The CDR3 sequence is CASSLAREAQETQYF. Written as DNA, the CDR3 is TGTGCTAGCAGCTTAGCGCGGGAGGCCCAAGAGACCCAGTACTTC. The gene calls are TRBV7-7 and TRBJ2-5; TRBD2 aligns across 8 bases. The germline V gene encodes CDR1 SSHAT and CDR2 FNYEAQ (reference sequence). The CDR3 runs 15 residues.

This clone was picked up a small number of times. V usage is TRBV28 and J usage is TRBJ2-7; D is unresolved. The germline V gene has CDR1 MDHEN and CDR2 SYDVKM. CDR3 size: 12 residues. Trimming shortened V by 3 bases and J by 4 bases, and 7 bases separated the two germline ends. The CDR3 region has the DNA TGTGCCAGCAGTTTGAGAAAATACGAGCAGTACTTC. Translation gives CASSLRKYEQYF.

The rearrangement uses TRBV7-2 and TRBJ2-7; a weak D match, TRBD2 (6 bases). CDR1 is SGHTA, CDR2 FQGNSA, per germline. Trimming cost V 1 base and J 0 bases, with 10 bases left between them. The length of the CDR3 is 15 residues. The CDR3 DNA reads as TGTGCCAGCAGCTTAGAGGGACTGGACTCCTACGAGCAGTACTTC. Translating gives CASSLEGLDSYEQYF.

The chain joins TRBV18 to TRBJ2-7; 8 bases map to TRBD2. CDR1 KGHSH and CDR2 LQKENI come from the germline V gene. The CDR3 totals 16 residues. J lost 0 bases, V lost 4 bases, and 8 bases had no gene match. CDR3: CASSQQREPSSYEQYF. The CDR3 DNA sequence: TGTGCCAGCTCACAACAGCGGGAGCCGAGCTCCTACGAGCAGTACTTC. Full variable domain (outside the CDR3, taken from reference TRBV18 and TRBJ2-7): NAGVMQNPRHLVRRRGQEARLRCSPMKGHSHVYWYRQLPEEGLKFMVYLQKENIIDESGMPKERFSAEFPKEGPSILRIQQVVRGDSAAYFCASSQQREPSSYEQYFGPGTRLTVT.

The chain employs TRBV15 and TRBJ2-1; TRBD2 agrees at 13 bases. The junction had 12 bases not matched to a gene; V was cut back by 2 bases and J by 8 bases. CDR3 length equals 18 residues. CDR1 is LNHNV, CDR2 YYDKDF, per germline (reference sequence). CDR3 in amino acids: CATSRQKGGTSGIYEQFF. The CDR3 region has the DNA TGTGCCACCAGCAGACAAAAAGGGGGGACTAGCGGGATATATGAGCAGTTCTTC. The whole variable domain, filled in from reference TRBV15 and TRBJ2-1, reads DAMVIQNPRYQVTQFGKPVTLSCSQTLNHNVMYWYQQKSSQAPKLLFHYYDKDFNNEADTPDNFQSRRPNTSFCFLDIRSPGLGDTAMYLCATSRQKGGTSGIYEQFFGPGTRLTVL.

The chain joins TRBV27 to TRBJ1-2; 7 nucleotides align to TRBD1. Germline V gene lookup returns CDR1 MNHEY and CDR2 SMNVEV (reference sequence). The CDR3 contains 12 residues. V dropped 9 bases and J dropped 6; count of bases not matched to a gene: 7. The DNA of the CDR3 is TGTGCCAGATATTACGGGACAGATGGCTACACCTTC. It encodes CARYYGTDGYTF.

V is TRBV6-4 and J is TRBJ2-7, with TRBD2 identical over 11 bases. Germline trimming cut 3 bases from V and 3 bases from J; bases unmatched to any gene: 4. The CDR3 is made up of 15 amino acids. Germline CDR1 and CDR2: MRHNA and SNTAGT. This chain's CDR3 is CASSELAGVDYEQYF. For the CDR3, the DNA is TGTGCCAGCAGTGAACTAGCGGGAGTTGACTACGAGCAGTACTTC.

This clone was seen more than once but under ten times. The V call is TRBV15, the J call TRBJ1-4; TRBD1 is a possible D gene (5 bases). Looked up from germline, CDR1 is LNHNV and CDR2 is YYDKDF (reference sequence). V gave up 5 bases and J gave up 8 bases, with 15 bases separating them. The CDR3 length is 14 residues. CDR3 protein: CATSLDSLREKLFF. The CDR3 DNA reads as TGTGCCACCAGCCTCGACAGCCTTAGGGAAAAACTGTTTTTT.

The chain uses TRBV7-3 and TRBJ2-1; 9 positions agree with TRBD2. Germline V CDR1 and CDR2: SGHTA, FQGTGA. V gave up 6 bases and J gave up 4 bases; unmatched junction bases: 16. The CDR3 is 18 residues long. CDR3 bases: TGTGCCAGCAGTTTGGGACTAGCCTCGCCCGTGGCTTACAATGAGCAGTTCTTC. Amino acid sequence: CASSLGLASPVAYNEQFF.

The gene calls are TRBV4-3 and TRBJ2-1, with 7 nucleotides matching TRBD2. J gave up 15 bases and V 1 base, and 12 bases lay outside the gene matches. CDR1 is LGHNA and CDR2 is YSLEER in the germline V gene. CDR3 length: 14 amino acids. Here the CDR3 reads CASSQVPNLGTTFF. DNA for the CDR3: TGCGCCAGCAGCCAAGTTCCCAACCTCGGGACTACGTTCTTC.

The gene calls are TRBV6-1 and TRBJ1-1, with 7 bases identical to TRBD1. The ends lost 5 bases at V and 4 bases at J; junction bases unmatched: 10. Germline V CDR1 and CDR2: MNHNS, SASEGT. CDR3 length: 15 amino acids. CDR3 loop: CASSPTYRGGTEAFF. In DNA form, the CDR3 reads TGTGCCAGCAGTCCCACGTACAGGGGCGGCACTGAAGCTTTCTTT.

DNA for the CDR3: TGTTTTGGGCGGGAGGTCTACGAGCAGTACTTC. Amino acid sequence: CFGREVYEQYF. V usage is TRBV5-6 and J usage is TRBJ2-7, with 8 bases identical to TRBD2. The germline V gene encodes CDR1 SGHDT and CDR2 YYEEEE. The CDR3 runs 11 residues.

This clone turned up a few times. Written as DNA, the CDR3 is TGCGCCAGCAGCCAAGGGGTGACAGGGGGTTACTACGAGCAGTACTTC. Protein product: CASSQGVTGGYYEQYF. The chain has TRBV4-3 and TRBJ2-7; TRBD1 matches at 9 bases. Losses at the gene ends were 1 base for V and 3 bases for J; bases not matched to a gene: 7. The CDR3 is 16 residues long. The V gene's germline CDR1 is LGHNA and CDR2 YSLEER.

The chain couples TRBV27 to TRBJ2-5; D remains unclear. CDR1 is MNHEY and CDR2 is SMNVEV in the germline V gene (reference sequence). The CDR3 runs to 12 residues. The V end lost 4 bases, the J end lost 7 bases, and 10 bases lay between the germline ends. The CDR3 reads CASSYPSGTQYF. The CDR3 DNA follows: TGTGCCAGCAGTTACCCCTCAGGGACCCAGTACTTC.

This rearrangement joins TRBV2 to TRBJ2-1, with D perhaps TRBD2 (5 bases). The CDR3 runs to 14 residues. Germline values: CDR1 SNHLY, CDR2 FYNNEI. V was cut by 8 bases and J by 5 bases, with 16 bases left in between. The CDR3 sequence: CASRLERLNNEQFF. CDR3 nucleotide sequence: TGTGCCAGCCGGCTGGAGCGGCTGAACAATGAGCAGTTCTTC.

A remark on this clone: One end of the junction fails to match germline, which may point to a read error. This rearrangement joins TRBV6-1 to TRBJ1-5, with 11 positions matching TRBD1. The CDR3 length is 17 residues. Germline V gene lookup returns CDR1 MNHNS and CDR2 SASEGT. CDR3 loop: CASREADGTGGNQPQHF. The CDR3 region has the DNA TGTGCCAGCAGGGAAGCCGATGGGACAGGGGGAAATCAGCCCCAGCATTTT.

The chain employs TRBV5-1 and TRBJ2-1; 11 bases fit TRBD2. After removal of 4 bases from V and 10 bases from J, the junction contained 13 bases not matched to a gene. The CDR3 is 16 residues long. Germline V gene data show CDR1 as SGHRS and CDR2 as YFSETQ. The CDR3 nucleotides are TGCGCCAGCAGCGGCCGTAGCGGGAGGGCCTTGGGCGAGCAGTTCTTC. It is translated as CASSGRSGRALGEQFF.

The rearrangement uses TRBV27 and TRBJ2-7, with a tentative D call TRBD2 (5 bases). This CDR3 is 14 amino acids long. Per germline, CDR1 MNHEY and CDR2 SMNVEV (reference sequence). The V and J ends lost 5 bases and 7 bases respectively, with 18 bases between them. The DNA for the CDR3 is TGTGCCAGCAGTCCCTGGGCCCACCCGGGGGAGCAGTACTTC. It encodes CASSPWAHPGEQYF.

The V gene is TRBV27, the J gene TRBJ2-7; D may be TRBD2 (6 bases). Germline V lookup: CDR1 MNHEY, CDR2 SMNVEV (reference sequence). The CDR3 is made up of 18 amino acids. Trimming pared 6 bases from V and 0 bases from J, leaving 24 bases between. CDR3 amino acids: CASRLGGIDSAPSYEQYF. DNA for the CDR3: TGTGCCAGCAGGCTGGGGGGAATAGACAGTGCCCCCTCCTACGAGCAGTACTTC.

The J gene is TRBJ2-3, the V gene TRBV5-1; 9 nucleotides match TRBD2. J was trimmed by 3 bases and V by 3 bases; bases with no gene match: 17. Germline assignment: CDR1 SGHRS and CDR2 YFSETQ. The length of the CDR3 is 19 residues. The CDR3 DNA follows: TGCGCCAGCAGCTCCGGGACCCCCCTTAGCGGGAGAGGGACAGATACGCAGTATTTT. As protein: CASSSGTPLSGRGTDTQYF.

The chain couples TRBV4-1 to TRBJ1-4; D gene ambiguous. The germline CDR1 and CDR2 sequences are MGHRA and YSYEKL. The CDR3 loop spans 15 amino acids. The germline V and J ends were trimmed by 1 base and 8 bases, with 14 bases remaining between them. The CDR3 nucleotides read TGCGCCAGCAGCCAAGGGCCCTACGGAGGAGAAAAACTGTTTTTT. Translating gives CASSQGPYGGEKLFF.

V usage is TRBV10-2 and J usage is TRBJ2-1; 7 bases fit TRBD1. Trimming cost V 6 bases and J 0 bases; bases outside gene matches: 2. The CDR3 is 14 residues long. Germline CDR1 and CDR2: WSHSY and SAAADI. This CDR3 reads CASRTGASYNEQFF. The CDR3 DNA is TGCGCCAGCAGAACAGGGGCCTCCTACAATGAGCAGTTCTTC.

The chain uses TRBV28 and TRBJ2-1; the D gene is possibly TRBD1 (6 bases). Per germline, CDR1 MDHEN and CDR2 SYDVKM. The CDR3 extends over 18 amino acids. V was clipped by 6 bases and J by 0 bases, with 21 bases between them. The DNA of the CDR3 is TGTGCCAGCAGACGGAACATACAGGGACCCTCCTCCTACAATGAGCAGTTCTTC. Amino acid sequence: CASRRNIQGPSSYNEQFF.

V and J are TRBV7-9 and TRBJ1-1; D gene uncertain. CDR1 SEHNR and CDR2 FQNEAQ come from the germline V gene (reference sequence). The CDR3 is 13 residues long. With 7 bases removed from V and 3 bases from J, the gap between germline ends came to 12 bases. CDR3 sequence (DNA): TGTGCCAGCACCTGCGGGGAGGACACTGAAGCTTTCTTT. This codes for CASTCGEDTEAFF.

The rearrangement uses TRBV7-2 and TRBJ2-7; TRBD2 aligns across 10 bases. CDR3 length equals 17 residues. V dropped 1 base and J dropped 7; count of bases not matched to a gene: 13. Germline lookup yields CDR1 SGHTA and CDR2 FQGNSA. CDR3 sequence (DNA): TGTGCCAGCAGCTTAGGGCCTAGCGGGGGATCTCGGGGAGAGCAGTACTTC. It translates to CASSLGPSGGSRGEQYF.

This clone appeared once. This chain joins TRBV19 and TRBJ1-2; TRBD1 matches at 7 bases. With 6 bases clipped from V and 2 bases from J, the junction kept 6 bases outside the gene matches. The CDR3 is made up of 14 amino acids. The germline gives CDR1 LNHDA, CDR2 SQIVND (reference sequence). The CDR3: CASSKTDRNYGYTF. CDR3 bases: TGTGCCAGTAGCAAAACGGACAGGAACTATGGCTACACCTTC.

CDR3: CASSPWTSGPYSYEQYF. CDR3 coding DNA: TGCGCCAGCAGCCCGTGGACTAGCGGGCCGTACTCCTACGAGCAGTACTTC. This sequence joins TRBV5-1 and TRBJ2-7, with TRBD2 matching over 11 bases. The CDR3 contains 17 residues. After removal of 4 bases from V and 0 bases from J, the junction contained 9 bases not matched to a gene. Germline V gene sequence: CDR1 SGHRS, CDR2 YFSETQ.

This clone was observed once. The V call is TRBV30, the J call TRBJ2-7; a possible D gene is TRBD1 (5 bases). Germline V CDR1 and CDR2: GTSNPN, SVGIG (reference sequence). The V and J ends lost 4 bases and 3 bases respectively, with 19 bases between them. The CDR3 is 15 amino acids. The CDR3 coding sequence is TGTGCCTGGAAGGGTCGGATAGGGGATAACTACGAGCAGTACTTC. This gives the protein CAWKGRIGDNYEQYF.